The clone carrying this TCR beta chain was counted many times. The antigen is unknown. These data belong to a study of CD8 T cells in ankylosing spondylitis. Study results and caveats: It appeared that ankylosing spondylitis blood was characterized by a TCR beta motif of seven or eight highly homologous variants. A CD8+ phenotype characterized the disease-linked clones, which were relatively rare in peripheral blood. Significant enrichment of disease-linked clones was reportedly seen in matched ankylosing spondylitis synovial fluid.

Quantitative 5'-RACE with molecular barcodes produced the TCR beta libraries. TCRdb analysed the 5' RACE reads with MiXCR anew, one entry per CDR3 protein. The sample includes approximately 250,000 distinct CDR3 sequences, 7.5% to 9.5% seen only once; the top ten take 4% to 5%. The germline V gene has CDR1 SGHVS and CDR2 FQNEAQ. This CDR3 region has 14 residues. V trimming: 1 base; J trimming: 4 bases; junction bases outside the gene matches: 1. The source of this sequence is a female donor with ankylosing spondylitis or in good health (not recorded which). The sequencing input was blood, either unsorted or a sorted T cell fraction (not recorded which). The rearrangement joins TRBV7-8 to TRBJ1-5; 7 nucleotides line up with TRBD1. The CDR3 is CASSLEGANQPQHF. CDR3 DNA: TGTGCCAGCAGCTTAGAGGGGGCGAATCAGCCCCAGCATTTT.